This is a list of T cell receptor beta chains from one sample in a study of technical replicates of blood from four donors. The repertoire was sequenced with immunoSEQ multiplex PCR; TCRdb's copy has only in-frame clones and lacks some. The top ten hold 0.39% of the sample, which has about 83,000 clones, 91% seen once. The sequenced material came from T cells isolated from PBMCs. The receptors were gathered from a human donor in good health. Each CDR3 is given with its conserved first and last residue. A D gene is named only where the DNA matches it firmly. For some rows the clone size is stated as once, few or many, or as a class when expanded; others skip it.

clone size: .; D gene: TRBD2; V gene: TRBV9; J gene: TRBJ2-1; CDR3 protein: CASSVREGYNEQFF; CDR3 DNA: TGTGCCAGCAGCGTCCGGGAGGGCTACAATGAGCAGTTCTTC
clone size: .; D gene: TRBD1; V gene: TRBV14; J gene: TRBJ1-1; CDR3 protein: CASSTGATNTEAFF; CDR3 DNA: TGTGCCAGCAGCACAGGGGCGACAAACACTGAAGCTTTCTTT
clone size: .; D gene: TRBD1; V gene: TRBV9; J gene: TRBJ2-2; CDR3 protein: CASSVISTGTGLPGELFF; CDR3 DNA: TGTGCCAGCAGCGTTATAAGTACCGGGACAGGGCTTCCCGGGGAGCTGTTTTTT
clone size: .; D gene: .; V gene: TRBV19; J gene: TRBJ1-1; CDR3 protein: CASSILAGNTEAFF; CDR3 DNA: TGTGCCAGTAGTATTCTCGCAGGGAACACTGAAGCTTTCTTT
clone size: once; D gene: TRBD2; V gene: TRBV5-4; J gene: TRBJ2-5; CDR3 protein: CASSLLANKRAQYF; CDR3 DNA: TGTGCCAGCAGCCTACTAGCGAACAAACGGGCCCAGTACTTC
clone size: .; D gene: TRBD2; V gene: TRBV28; J gene: TRBJ2-1; CDR3 protein: CASTYAGTSGNEQFF; CDR3 DNA: TGTGCCAGCACCTATGCGGGGACTAGCGGGAATGAGCAGTTCTTC
clone size: .; D gene: .; V gene: TRBV29-1; J gene: TRBJ2-7; CDR3 protein: CSVEKGTGYEQYF; CDR3 DNA: TGCAGCGTTGAAAAGGGGACTGGCTACGAGCAGTACTTC
clone size: .; D gene: TRBD1; V gene: TRBV7-8; J gene: TRBJ2-7; CDR3 protein: CASSTRDRPYEQYF; CDR3 DNA: TGTGCCAGCAGCACACGGGACAGACCCTACGAGCAGTACTTC
clone size: .; D gene: .; V gene: TRBV6-1; J gene: TRBJ1-3; CDR3 protein: CASWREAGNTIYF; CDR3 DNA: TGTGCCAGCTGGAGGGAGGCCGGAAACACCATATATTTT
clone size: .; D gene: .; V gene: TRBV6-5; J gene: TRBJ2-7; CDR3 protein: CASSYYRQGGSYEQYF; CDR3 DNA: TGTGCCAGCAGTTACTACCGGCAGGGGGGTTCCTACGAGCAGTACTTC
clone size: .; D gene: .; V gene: TRBV7-2; J gene: TRBJ1-1; CDR3 protein: CASSLSGATEAFF; CDR3 DNA: TGTGCCAGCAGCTTATCAGGGGCCACTGAAGCTTTCTTT
clone size: .; D gene: .; V gene: TRBV9; J gene: TRBJ2-1; CDR3 protein: CASSVVAEPHNEQFF; CDR3 DNA: TGTGCCAGCAGCGTAGTAGCGGAACCCCACAATGAGCAGTTCTTC
clone size: .; D gene: .; V gene: TRBV5-1; J gene: TRBJ2-3; CDR3 protein: CASSLSDPSVNTQYF; CDR3 DNA: TGCGCCAGCAGCTTGTCCGATCCTAGCGTAAATACGCAGTATTTT
clone size: .; D gene: .; V gene: TRBV6-4; J gene: TRBJ2-5; CDR3 protein: CASSETGYETQYF; CDR3 DNA: TGTGCCAGCAGTGAAACGGGGTACGAGACCCAGTACTTC
clone size: .; D gene: .; V gene: TRBV7-9; J gene: TRBJ2-7; CDR3 protein: CASSGLARPLEQYF; CDR3 DNA: TGTGCCAGCAGTGGGCTAGCGCGTCCCCTCGAGCAGTACTTC
clone size: .; D gene: .; V gene: TRBV25-1; J gene: TRBJ1-2; CDR3 protein: CASRGGYVYGYTF; CDR3 DNA: TGTGCCAGCAGAGGCGGATATGTCTATGGCTACACCTTC
clone size: .; D gene: .; V gene: TRBV19; J gene: TRBJ2-4; CDR3 protein: CAVHTRANIQYF; CDR3 DNA: TGTGCCGTTCATACTAGGGCAAACATTCAGTACTTC
clone size: .; D gene: TRBD2; V gene: TRBV6-6; J gene: TRBJ2-7; CDR3 protein: CASTDSGSYEQYF; CDR3 DNA: TGTGCCAGCACCGATAGCGGGAGCTACGAGCAGTACTTC
clone size: .; D gene: .; V gene: TRBV15; J gene: TRBJ2-1; CDR3 protein: CATSRDKGGHEQFF; CDR3 DNA: TGTGCCACCAGCAGAGATAAGGGGGGGCATGAGCAGTTCTTC
clone size: .; D gene: .; V gene: TRBV19; J gene: TRBJ2-2; CDR3 protein: CASSKSIGELFF; CDR3 DNA: TGTGCCAGTAGTAAGTCTATCGGGGAGCTGTTTTTT
clone size: .; D gene: .; V gene: TRBV28; J gene: TRBJ2-5; CDR3 protein: CASSFIGQGLTETQYF; CDR3 DNA: TGTGCCAGCAGTTTTATCGGGCAGGGGCTGACAGAGACCCAGTACTTC
clone size: once; D gene: .; V gene: TRBV30; J gene: TRBJ2-1; CDR3 protein: CAWSERSYNEQFF; CDR3 DNA: TGTGCCTGGAGTGAGAGATCCTACAATGAGCAGTTCTTC
clone size: .; D gene: TRBD1; V gene: TRBV18; J gene: TRBJ2-3; CDR3 protein: CASSRDRSRDTQYF; CDR3 DNA: TGTGCCAGCTCAAGGGACAGGAGCCGAGATACGCAGTATTTT
clone size: few; D gene: .; V gene: TRBV6-5; J gene: TRBJ1-4; CDR3 protein: CASREGRERGKLFF; CDR3 DNA: TGTGCCAGCCGCGAGGGACGGGAGAGAGGAAAACTGTTTTTT
clone size: .; D gene: .; V gene: TRBV11-2; J gene: TRBJ2-3; CDR3 protein: CATRGGDTQYF; CDR3 DNA: TGTGCCACCAGGGGGGGAGATACGCAGTATTTT
clone size: .; D gene: TRBD1; V gene: TRBV30; J gene: TRBJ2-5; CDR3 protein: CAWSGVGTEGQETQYF; CDR3 DNA: TGTGCCTGGAGTGGGGTGGGGACAGAGGGACAAGAGACCCAGTACTTC
clone size: .; D gene: TRBD1; V gene: TRBV7-2; J gene: TRBJ2-7; CDR3 protein: CASSLVRGQGEQYF; CDR3 DNA: TGTGCCAGCAGCTTAGTAAGGGGACAGGGCGAGCAGTACTTC
clone size: .; D gene: .; V gene: TRBV27; J gene: TRBJ1-1; CDR3 protein: CASSPRGRGSGDTEAFF; CDR3 DNA: TGTGCCAGCAGTCCACGTGGCCGAGGGTCGGGCGACACTGAAGCTTTCTTT
clone size: .; D gene: TRBD1; V gene: TRBV10-3; J gene: TRBJ2-1; CDR3 protein: CAISELGFRGTEHDEQFF; CDR3 DNA: TGTGCCATCAGTGAGTTGGGGTTTAGGGGGACAGAGCACGATGAGCAGTTCTTC
clone size: .; D gene: .; V gene: TRBV19; J gene: TRBJ1-2; CDR3 protein: CASSSYGYTF; CDR3 DNA: TGTGCCAGTAGCAGTTATGGCTACACCTTC
clone size: few; D gene: TRBD2; V gene: TRBV4-2; J gene: TRBJ2-3; CDR3 protein: CASSQDPLAGGGSTDTQYF; CDR3 DNA: TGTGCCAGCAGCCAAGATCCCCTAGCGGGAGGTGGATCAACAGATACGCAGTATTTT
clone size: .; D gene: .; V gene: TRBV16; J gene: TRBJ1-1; CDR3 protein: CASSQEEKGDTEAFF; CDR3 DNA: TGTGCCAGCAGCCAAGAGGAAAAGGGGGACACTGAAGCTTTCTTT
clone size: once; D gene: .; V gene: TRBV27; J gene: TRBJ1-2; CDR3 protein: CASSPGNYGYTF; CDR3 DNA: TGTGCCAGCAGTCCAGGAAACTATGGCTACACCTTC
clone size: .; D gene: TRBD2; V gene: TRBV25-1; J gene: TRBJ2-7; CDR3 protein: CASSEWLAGDEQYF; CDR3 DNA: TGTGCCAGCAGTGAATGGCTAGCGGGAGACGAGCAGTACTTC
clone size: .; D gene: TRBD1; V gene: TRBV13; J gene: TRBJ1-2; CDR3 protein: CASSLGTDIYGYTF; CDR3 DNA: TGTGCCAGCAGCCTCGGGACAGATATTTATGGCTACACCTTC
clone size: .; D gene: .; V gene: TRBV7-9; J gene: TRBJ2-1; CDR3 protein: CASSLDSYNEQFF; CDR3 DNA: TGTGCCAGCAGCCTGGACAGCTACAATGAGCAGTTCTTC
clone size: .; D gene: .; V gene: TRBV2; J gene: TRBJ2-5; CDR3 protein: CASSVYSQETQYF; CDR3 DNA: TGTGCCAGCAGTGTCTATTCTCAAGAGACCCAGTACTTC
clone size: .; D gene: .; V gene: TRBV30; J gene: TRBJ2-1; CDR3 protein: CASAEVAAYNEQFF; CDR3 DNA: TGTGCCTCGGCAGAGGTAGCGGCCTACAATGAGCAGTTCTTC
clone size: once; D gene: .; V gene: TRBV5-1; J gene: TRBJ2-3; CDR3 protein: CASSGQGSDTQYF; CDR3 DNA: TGCGCCAGCAGCGGGCAGGGGTCAGATACGCAGTATTTT
clone size: once; D gene: TRBD2; V gene: TRBV9; J gene: TRBJ2-1; CDR3 protein: CASSPQRGSYNEQFF; CDR3 DNA: TGTGCCAGCAGCCCCCAGCGGGGTTCCTACAATGAGCAGTTCTTC
clone size: .; D gene: .; V gene: TRBV7-9; J gene: TRBJ1-5; CDR3 protein: CASSSSQGQPQHF; CDR3 DNA: TGTGCCAGCAGCTCCTCACAGGGCCAGCCCCAGCATTTT
clone size: .; D gene: .; V gene: TRBV7-3; J gene: TRBJ2-2; CDR3 protein: CASSLGSGDTGELFF; CDR3 DNA: TGTGCCAGCAGCTTAGGTAGCGGAGACACCGGGGAGCTGTTTTTT
clone size: .; D gene: .; V gene: TRBV5-5; J gene: TRBJ1-2; CDR3 protein: CASSPQGNYGYTF; CDR3 DNA: TGTGCCAGCAGCCCCCAGGGGAACTATGGCTACACCTTC
clone size: .; D gene: .; V gene: TRBV10-3; J gene: TRBJ2-2; CDR3 protein: CAISDPSGRGTGELFF; CDR3 DNA: TGTGCCATCAGTGACCCATCGGGTCGGGGCACCGGGGAGCTGTTTTTT
clone size: .; D gene: TRBD2; V gene: TRBV13; J gene: TRBJ2-7; CDR3 protein: CASSLGTSGVYEQYF; CDR3 DNA: TGTGCCAGCAGCCTCGGGACTAGCGGGGTCTACGAGCAGTACTTC
clone size: .; D gene: TRBD2; V gene: TRBV4-1; J gene: TRBJ2-2; CDR3 protein: CASSLLAGGITGELFF; CDR3 DNA: TGCGCCAGCAGCCTGCTAGCGGGAGGGATCACCGGGGAGCTGTTTTTT
clone size: .; D gene: .; V gene: TRBV5-1; J gene: TRBJ2-1; CDR3 protein: CASSLEGLYNEQFF; CDR3 DNA: TGCGCCAGCAGCTTGGAGGGACTCTACAATGAGCAGTTCTTC
clone size: .; D gene: TRBD2; V gene: TRBV9; J gene: TRBJ2-1; CDR3 protein: CASSVVGTSHNEQFF; CDR3 DNA: TGTGCCAGCAGCGTAGTCGGGACTAGTCACAATGAGCAGTTCTTC
clone size: .; D gene: TRBD1; V gene: TRBV11-2; J gene: TRBJ2-1; CDR3 protein: CASSAIQGRGYNEQFF; CDR3 DNA: TGTGCCAGCAGCGCAATACAGGGGAGAGGATACAATGAGCAGTTCTTC
clone size: .; D gene: TRBD2; V gene: TRBV6-1; J gene: TRBJ2-6; CDR3 protein: CASSGAISGRAGANVLTF; CDR3 DNA: TGTGCCAGCAGTGGGGCGATATCAGGGAGGGCTGGGGCCAACGTCCTGACTTTC
clone size: once; D gene: .; V gene: TRBV28; J gene: TRBJ1-4; CDR3 protein: CASSFSNEKLFF; CDR3 DNA: TGTGCCAGCAGTTTCAGTAATGAAAAACTGTTTTTT
clone size: .; D gene: .; V gene: TRBV5-6; J gene: TRBJ2-1; CDR3 protein: CASSPTSIYNEQFF; CDR3 DNA: TGTGCCAGCAGCCCGACTAGTATCTACAATGAGCAGTTCTTC
clone size: .; D gene: TRBD2; V gene: TRBV9; J gene: TRBJ2-1; CDR3 protein: CASSVASGTYNEQFF; CDR3 DNA: TGTGCCAGCAGCGTAGCTAGCGGGACCTACAATGAGCAGTTCTTC
clone size: .; D gene: TRBD2; V gene: TRBV6-5; J gene: TRBJ2-1; CDR3 protein: CASRSGRTHNEQFF; CDR3 DNA: TGTGCCAGCAGAAGCGGGAGGACCCACAATGAGCAGTTCTTC